This T cell receptor beta chain was profiled in a study of beta chain features in type 1 diabetes. Findings of the study overall: Type 1 diabetes patients showed a moderate but significant shortening of TCRB CDR3s in all four CD4+ subsets.

Based on CD45RO/CCR7/CD25/CD127/CD95/CD27, CD4+ regulatory, stem cell-like memory, naive and central memory cells were sorted. Expressed TCRB transcripts were sequenced, since all the RNA that had been isolated was reverse transcribed. This table comes from immunoSEQ multiplex PCR, and its TCRdb copy is limited to in-frame clones, with some not included. The data contain some 200,000 clones, approximately 16% of them singletons. With regard to this clone: Its antigen is still unknown.

CDR1 SGHTA and CDR2 FQGNSA come from the germline V gene. The CDR3 consists of 12 residues. The germline V and J ends were trimmed by 5 bases and 2 bases, with 5 bases remaining between them. The sequence was collected from a man aged 25-45 years with type 1 diabetes. The material sequenced was naive CD4+ T cells from blood. This chain uses TRBV7-2 with TRBJ2-3; D not certain. CDR3 nucleotide sequence: TGTGCCAGCAGCCCGCCCACAGATACGCAGTATTTT. Its protein is CASSPPTDTQYF.